This T cell receptor (beta chain) came from a study of cytomegalovirus exposure and HLA in healthy donors. Across the whole study: Out of 150 million to 200 million T cells, an earlier analysis found over 100 million unique TCR beta sequences in total. The study's findings and limits: A later analysis linked a missense DCLRE1C variant to TCR beta V- and J-gene trimming.

Germline lookup yields CDR1 LNHDA and CDR2 SQIVND (reference sequence). V was trimmed by 4 bases and J by 5 bases, leaving 23 bases between them. The CDR3 covers 17 residues. 60 Vbeta and 13 Jbeta primers were used in PCR. The method was immunoSEQ multiplex PCR; TCRdb's version includes in-frame clones alone and lacks a portion of them. Here the sample spans around 160,000 clones, around four fifths being singletons. With regard to this clone: Antigen unknown.

The clonotype was recovered from a man between 18 and 29 years old in good health and CMV-seropositive. V and J are TRBV19 and TRBJ2-5, with D tentatively TRBD2 (7 bases). Sequenced material: PBMCs. Here the CDR3 DNA reads TGTGCCAGTAGTAGGGAGGGTAGGGGGGGGGCTGCGGAGACCCAGTACTTC. Amino acid sequence: CASSREGRGGAAETQYF.